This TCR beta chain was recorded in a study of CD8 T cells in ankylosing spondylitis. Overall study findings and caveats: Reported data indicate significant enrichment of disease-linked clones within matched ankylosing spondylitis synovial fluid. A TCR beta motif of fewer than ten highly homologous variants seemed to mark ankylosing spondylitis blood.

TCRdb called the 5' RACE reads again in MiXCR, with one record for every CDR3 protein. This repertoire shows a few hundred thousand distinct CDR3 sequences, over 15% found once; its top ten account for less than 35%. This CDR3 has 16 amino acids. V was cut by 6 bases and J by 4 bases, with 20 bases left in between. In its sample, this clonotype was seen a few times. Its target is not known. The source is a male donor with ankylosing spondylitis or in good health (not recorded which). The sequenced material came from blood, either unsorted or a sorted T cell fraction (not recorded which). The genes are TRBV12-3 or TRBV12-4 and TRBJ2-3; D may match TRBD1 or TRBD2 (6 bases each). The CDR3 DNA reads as TGTGCCAGCAGCCCTTTAGGGGGGTACGTCCCAGATACGCAGTATTTT. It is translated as CASSPLGGYVPDTQYF.